This T cell receptor beta chain was sequenced during a study of shared clonotypes between healthy human individuals. Study-level points and caveats: Larger richness was generally estimated for naive than memory subsets. For sorted subsets, rarefaction showed incomplete sequencing despite large depth.

The study ran the assay at deep level. The authors loaded about 200 ng DNA, 30,000 to 35,000 T cell genomes, into sorted-subset replicate PCRs. TCRdb keeps only in-frame clones here, not all; method: immunoSEQ multiplex PCR. The table includes around 2,100,000 clones, just under 95% detected once. Concerning this clone: Its antigen remains unidentified.

Naive CD8 cells comprised CD45RO-negative, CCR7-positively selected cells, excluding terminally differentiated effector memory CD45RA+ cells. The CDR3 length is 15 residues. Germline values: CDR1 SGDLS, CDR2 YYNGEE. Trimming removed 4 bases at V and 7 bases at J, with 18 bases between. Sequenced: naive CD8+ T cells sorted from blood. This clonotype was obtained from a man younger than 35 in good health. The V gene is TRBV9, the J gene TRBJ1-5; a weak D match, TRBD1 (6 bases). The CDR3, as DNA: TGTGCCAGCAGCTCGCAAACAGGGCCGGGACAGCCCCAGCATTTT. It encodes CASSSQTGPGQPQHF.